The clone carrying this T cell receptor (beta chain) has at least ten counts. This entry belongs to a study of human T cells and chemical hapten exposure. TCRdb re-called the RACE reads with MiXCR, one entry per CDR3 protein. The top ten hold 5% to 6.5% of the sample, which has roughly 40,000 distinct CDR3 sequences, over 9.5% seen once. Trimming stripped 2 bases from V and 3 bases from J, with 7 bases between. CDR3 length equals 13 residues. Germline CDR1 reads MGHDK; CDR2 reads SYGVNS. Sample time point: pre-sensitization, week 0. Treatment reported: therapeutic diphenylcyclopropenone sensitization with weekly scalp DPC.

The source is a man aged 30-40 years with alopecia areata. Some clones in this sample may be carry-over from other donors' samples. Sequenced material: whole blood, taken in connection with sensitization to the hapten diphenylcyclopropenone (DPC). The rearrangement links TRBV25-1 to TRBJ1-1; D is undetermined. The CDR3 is CASSEHSYTEAFF. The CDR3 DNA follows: TGTGCCAGCAGTGAACATAGCTACACTGAAGCTTTCTTT.